This T cell receptor beta chain is from a study of T cell repertoires in cytomegalovirus infection. About the research overall: Indicated by public TCR beta signatures were CMV infection and matching HLA type. Study-wide findings and caveats: In two of eight donors, the top clonotype was HLA-C-restricted CMV-specific. Carriers of CMV plus the relevant HLA were identified by cumulative public TCR beta family frequency.

With V trimmed by 5 bases and J by 8 bases, 8 bases remained unmatched. Germline CDR1 reads SGHTA; CDR2 reads FQGNSA. This CDR3 region has 15 residues. This clonotype was recorded many times. The antigen is not known. TCRdb reprocessed the reads with MiXCR, giving one entry per CDR3 protein. The sample includes tens of thousands of distinct CDR3 sequences, 20% to 25% seen only once; the top ten take less than 20%. The chain couples TRBV7-2 to TRBJ1-4; 10 bases line up with TRBD1. The origin of this receptor is a human donor in good health (CMV status not recorded). Some clones in this sample may be carry-over from other donors' samples. Sequencing was carried out using PBMCs, sequenced either directly or after in vitro stimulation (not recorded which). The CDR3 loop is CASSPLDRGREKLFF. CDR3 coding DNA: TGTGCCAGCAGCCCCCTAGACAGGGGGCGCGAAAAACTGTTTTTT.